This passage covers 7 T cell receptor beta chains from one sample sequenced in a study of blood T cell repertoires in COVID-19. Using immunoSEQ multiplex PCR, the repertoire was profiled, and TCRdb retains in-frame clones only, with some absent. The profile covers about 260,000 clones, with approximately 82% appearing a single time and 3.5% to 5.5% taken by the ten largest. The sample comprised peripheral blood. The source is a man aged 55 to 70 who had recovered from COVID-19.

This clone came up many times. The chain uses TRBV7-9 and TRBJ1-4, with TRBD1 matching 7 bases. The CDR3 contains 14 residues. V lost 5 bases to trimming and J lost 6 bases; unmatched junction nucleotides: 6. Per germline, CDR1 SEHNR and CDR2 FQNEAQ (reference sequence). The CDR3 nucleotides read TGTGCCAGCAGCCGGGGACAGTTGGATGAAAAACTGTTTTTT. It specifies CASSRGQLDEKLFF.

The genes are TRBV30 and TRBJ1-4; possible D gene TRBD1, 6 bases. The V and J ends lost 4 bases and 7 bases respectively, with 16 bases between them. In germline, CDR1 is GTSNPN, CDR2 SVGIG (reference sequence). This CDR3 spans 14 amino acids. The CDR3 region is CAWTRAGVGEKLFF. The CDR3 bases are TGTGCCTGGACCCGCGCAGGGGTAGGTGAAAAACTGTTTTTT.

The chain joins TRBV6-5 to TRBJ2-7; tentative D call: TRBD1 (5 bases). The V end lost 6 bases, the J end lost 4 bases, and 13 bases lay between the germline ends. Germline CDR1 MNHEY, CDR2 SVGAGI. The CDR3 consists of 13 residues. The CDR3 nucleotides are TGTGCCAGCAGCCCCCTCGCAGGGTACGAGCAGTACTTC. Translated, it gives CASSPLAGYEQYF.

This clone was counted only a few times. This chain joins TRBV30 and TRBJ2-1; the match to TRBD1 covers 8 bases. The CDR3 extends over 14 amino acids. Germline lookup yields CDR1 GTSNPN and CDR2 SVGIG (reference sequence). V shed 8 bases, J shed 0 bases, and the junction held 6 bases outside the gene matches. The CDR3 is CATTGGSSYNEQFF. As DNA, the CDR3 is TGTGCCACTACAGGGGGGAGCTCCTACAATGAGCAGTTCTTC.

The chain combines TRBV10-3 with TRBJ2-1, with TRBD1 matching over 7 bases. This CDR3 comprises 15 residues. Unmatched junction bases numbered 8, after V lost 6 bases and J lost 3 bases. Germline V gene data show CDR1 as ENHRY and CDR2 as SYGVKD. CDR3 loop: CAIRDDWDSYNEQFF. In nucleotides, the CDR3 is TGTGCCATCAGGGACGATTGGGACAGCTACAATGAGCAGTTCTTC.

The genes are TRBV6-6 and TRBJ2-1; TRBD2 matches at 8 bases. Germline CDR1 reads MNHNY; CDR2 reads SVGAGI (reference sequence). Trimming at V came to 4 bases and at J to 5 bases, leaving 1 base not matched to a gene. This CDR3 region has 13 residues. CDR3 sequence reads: CASSSRGDNEQFF. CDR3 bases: TGTGCCAGCAGTTCGCGGGGGGACAATGAGCAGTTCTTC.

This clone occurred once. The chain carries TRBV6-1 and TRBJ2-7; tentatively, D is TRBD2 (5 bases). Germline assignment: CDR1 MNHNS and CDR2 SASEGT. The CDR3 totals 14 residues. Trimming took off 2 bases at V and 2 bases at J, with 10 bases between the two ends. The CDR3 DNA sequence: TGTGCCAGCAGTGAACGGGGTCGAACCTACGAGCAGTACTTC. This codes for CASSERGRTYEQYF.